A selection of T cell receptor beta chains follows, all from one sample in a study of T cells in Graves' hyperthyroidism and ophthalmopathy. From the multiplex PCR reads, TCRdb called clonotypes with MiXCR, one entry per CDR3 protein. Altogether more than 350,000 distinct CDR3 sequences are present, approximately 18% being singletons, with the ten largest covering roughly 35%. The specimen was blood. These receptors came from a woman in her thirties with Graves' hyperthyroidism that later progressed to Graves' ophthalmopathy. The CDR3 runs from the conserved cysteine through the conserved F or W. D genes are given only for firm matches. The listing skips clone size in some rows; elsewhere it reads once, few, many or a size class.

j_call,clone_size,d_call,v_call,cdr3_aa,cdr3_nt
TRBJ1-1,many,-,TRBV3-1,CASSHEIQGRGTEAFF,TGTGCCAGCAGCCACGAAATACAGGGAAGGGGCACTGAAGCTTTCTTT
TRBJ2-6,-,-,TRBV12-3/TRBV12-4,CASSLGRGPGANILTF,TGTGCCAGCAGTTTAGGTCGAGGGCCTGGGGCCAACATCCTGACTTTC
TRBJ2-5,many,-,TRBV24-1,CATSDTQGREETQYF,TGTGCCACCAGTGACACACAGGGTAGGGAAGAGACCCAGTACTTC
TRBJ1-6,few,-,TRBV12-3/TRBV12-4,CASSFPRGAGSPLHF,TGTGCCAGCAGTTTTCCGAGGGGTGCCGGGTCACCCCTCCACTTT
TRBJ1-1,-,-,TRBV20-1,CSASNFQGQRNTEAFF,TGCAGTGCTAGTAACTTCCAGGGACAACGGAACACTGAAGCTTTCTTT
TRBJ2-1,many,TRBD2,TRBV29-1,CSVEGASGGSHNEQFF,TGCAGCGTTGAAGGGGCTAGCGGGGGAAGTCACAATGAGCAGTTCTTC
TRBJ2-4,-,-,TRBV20-1,CSAVRTQLLAKNIQYF,TGCAGTGCTGTTAGGACCCAACTTTTAGCCAAAAACATTCAGTACTTC
TRBJ2-1,many,TRBD2,TRBV15,CATSGSGRARTYNEQFF,TGTGCCACCAGCGGTAGCGGGAGGGCCCGGACCTACAATGAGCAGTTCTTC
TRBJ2-3,many,-,TRBV7-9,CASSLVIDTQYF,TGTGCCAGCAGCTTAGTAATCGACACGCAGTATTTT
TRBJ2-3,many,TRBD2,TRBV12-3/TRBV12-4,CATKPSGSSTDTQYF,TGTGCCACCAAGCCCAGCGGGAGTAGCACAGATACGCAGTATTTT
TRBJ1-6,-,-,TRBV7-9,CASSLAGKGSPLHF,TGTGCCAGCAGCTTAGCAGGGAAGGGCTCACCCCTCCACTTT
TRBJ2-3,many,-,TRBV13,CASSSRSGDTQYF,TGTGCCAGCAGTTCTAGGTCAGGAGATACGCAGTATTTT
TRBJ2-2,few,TRBD2,TRBV3-1,CASRRGLAGLNTGELFF,TGTGCCAGCAGGAGGGGGCTAGCGGGACTGAACACCGGGGAGCTGTTTTTT
TRBJ2-1,many,-,TRBV6-1,CASSSTGFSYNEQFF,TGTGCCAGCAGTTCCACAGGGTTTTCCTACAATGAGCAGTTCTTC
TRBJ1-5,many,-,TRBV20-1,CSARDPLGGAGSIQPQHF,TGCAGTGCTAGAGATCCTTTGGGGGGGGCAGGGAGTATTCAGCCCCAGCATTTT
TRBJ2-2,many,TRBD2,TRBV28,CASSPLASGTNTGELFF,TGTGCCAGCAGTCCTCTAGCTAGCGGAACAAACACCGGGGAGCTGTTTTTT
TRBJ1-1,few,TRBD1,TRBV28,CASSARQGVYTKAFF,TGTGCCAGCAGTGCACGACAGGGGGTGTACACTAAAGCTTTCTTT
TRBJ1-2,many,-,TRBV3-1,CASSHAGTNYGYTF,TGTGCCAGCAGCCACGCCGGGACCAACTATGGCTACACCTTC
TRBJ2-1,-,TRBD2,TRBV3-1,CASSQDLRPGLGEDEQFF,TGTGCCAGCAGCCAAGATCTCCGCCCGGGACTAGGCGAGGATGAGCAGTTCTTC
TRBJ1-1,few,-,TRBV6-1,CASSDTTSMSTEAFF,TGTGCCAGCAGCGACACTACTTCCATGAGCACTGAAGCTTTCTTT
TRBJ2-3,many,TRBD2,TRBV3-1,CASSRLAGVSTDTQYF,TGTGCCAGCAGCCGGCTAGCGGGGGTAAGCACAGATACGCAGTATTTT
TRBJ2-7,many,-,TRBV7-9,CASSSPGHSYEQYF,TGTGCCAGCAGTTCCCCGGGACACTCCTACGAGCAGTACTTC
TRBJ2-5,-,-,TRBV27,CASRTRLNGETQYF,TGTGCCAGCAGGACCCGGTTGAACGGGGAGACCCAGTACTTC
TRBJ2-3,many,TRBD2,TRBV5-6,CASSGRLAGVPDTQYF,TGTGCCAGCAGCGGACGTCTAGCGGGGGTTCCAGATACGCAGTATTTT
TRBJ2-5,many,-,TRBV12-3/TRBV12-4,CASSTTGTGRETQYF,TGTGCCAGCAGCACGACAGGGACCGGGAGGGAGACCCAGTACTTC
TRBJ2-7,many,TRBD2,TRBV4-1,CASSQESSGRAWQYF,TGCGCCAGCAGCCAAGAGAGTAGCGGGAGGGCCTGGCAGTACTTC
TRBJ1-1,many,TRBD1,TRBV12-3/TRBV12-4,CASSPQGAMGTEAFF,TGTGCCAGCAGTCCGCAGGGGGCTATGGGCACTGAAGCTTTCTTT
TRBJ2-6,many,-,TRBV19,CASSIASPGSGANVLTF,TGTGCCAGTAGTATAGCCTCTCCCGGGTCTGGGGCCAACGTCCTGACTTTC
TRBJ1-1,many,-,TRBV6-1,CASTPWSQMDTEAFF,TGTGCCAGCACCCCATGGTCACAGATGGACACTGAAGCTTTCTTT
TRBJ2-7,-,TRBD2,TRBV5-5,CASDLAGGLNEQYF,TGTGCCAGCGACCTAGCGGGGGGGCTCAACGAGCAGTACTTC
TRBJ2-1,-,-,TRBV20-1,CSARDPLYNEQFF,TGCAGTGCTAGAGATCCACTATACAATGAGCAGTTCTTC
TRBJ1-4,many,TRBD1,TRBV28,CASKRSQGVRVRWDEKLFF,TGTGCCAGCAAGAGATCACAGGGGGTAAGGGTTCGTTGGGATGAAAAACTGTTTTTT
TRBJ1-1,many,-,TRBV10-2,CASRYAGGSTEAFF,TGCGCCAGCCGGTATGCGGGAGGGAGCACTGAAGCTTTCTTT
TRBJ2-7,-,-,TRBV18,CASSPRNGLGGQRYEQYF,TGTGCCAGCTCACCACGGAATGGTTTAGGAGGACAGCGCTACGAGCAGTACTTC
TRBJ1-4,many,TRBD1,TRBV2,CASRETGGIEKLFF,TGTGCCAGCAGGGAGACAGGGGGTATTGAAAAACTGTTTTTT
TRBJ1-3,many,-,TRBV7-8,CASSFQGLEGNTIYF,TGTGCCAGCAGCTTTCAGGGATTAGAGGGAAACACCATATATTTT
TRBJ2-1,many,TRBD2,TRBV24-1,CATSSLAGGDEQFF,TGTGCCACCAGTTCGCTAGCGGGAGGCGATGAGCAGTTCTTC
TRBJ2-2,-,-,TRBV3-1,CASSQKVDLITGELFF,TGTGCCAGCAGCCAAAAAGTAGACCTAATCACCGGGGAGCTGTTTTTT
TRBJ2-3,-,TRBD2,TRBV7-9,CASSMGRELSTDTQYF,TGTGCCAGCAGCATGGGGCGGGAGCTGAGCACAGATACGCAGTATTTT
TRBJ1-3,many,-,TRBV11-2,CASSRQHSGNTIYF,TGTGCCAGCAGCAGACAACACTCTGGAAACACCATATATTTT
TRBJ2-1,few,TRBD2,TRBV4-1,CASSHLAGGVEQFF,TGCGCCAGCAGCCATCTAGCGGGGGGGGTTGAGCAGTTCTTC
TRBJ1-2,many,-,TRBV2,CASSPLNSDTPYGYTF,TGTGCCAGCAGTCCCCTCAATTCGGACACCCCCTATGGCTACACCTTC
TRBJ2-1,many,-,TRBV14,CASSQGSGHLNEQFF,TGTGCCAGCAGCCAAGGTAGCGGACACCTCAATGAGCAGTTCTTC
TRBJ2-7,many,-,TRBV11-2,CASSVKGRREQYF,TGTGCCAGCAGCGTAAAGGGAAGGAGGGAGCAGTACTTC
TRBJ2-1,-,TRBD2,TRBV13,CASSETQAGRGNEQFF,TGTGCCAGCAGCGAGACCCAAGCGGGAAGGGGAAATGAGCAGTTCTTC
TRBJ2-5,few,-,TRBV5-1,CASSPLGGGAETQYF,TGCGCCAGCAGCCCTCTCGGTGGGGGAGCCGAGACCCAGTACTTC
TRBJ2-7,-,-,TRBV27,CASSSIRSSYEQYF,TGTGCCAGCAGTAGTATCAGGAGCTCCTACGAGCAGTACTTC
TRBJ1-2,few,TRBD1,TRBV19,CASWDSSYLNYGYTF,TGTGCCAGTTGGGACAGTTCCTATTTAAACTATGGCTACACCTTC
TRBJ1-2,many,-,TRBV12-3/TRBV12-4,CASSLAGGYTF,TGTGCCAGCAGTTTAGCAGGGGGCTACACCTTC
TRBJ1-1,-,-,TRBV11-1,CASSINQGNTEAFF,TGCGCCAGCAGCATCAACCAGGGAAACACTGAAGCTTTCTTT
TRBJ2-7,-,TRBD1,TRBV6-1,CASRDRTSGEQYF,TGTGCCAGCCGGGACAGGACTTCTGGAGAGCAGTACTTC
TRBJ1-3,-,-,TRBV6-9,CASSFGWGLTGNTIYF,TGTGCCAGCAGTTTCGGCTGGGGGTTGACTGGAAACACCATATATTTT
TRBJ2-1,few,-,TRBV9,CASSPEGQNNEQFF,TGTGCCAGCAGCCCGGAAGGGCAGAACAATGAGCAGTTCTTC
TRBJ1-2,many,-,TRBV7-9,CASSLAPTTSYGYTF,TGTGCCAGCAGCTTAGCGCCGACCACCTCCTATGGCTACACCTTC
TRBJ2-1,-,-,TRBV19,CASGTDDGRNNEQFF,TGTGCCAGCGGGACGGACGATGGAAGAAACAATGAGCAGTTCTTC